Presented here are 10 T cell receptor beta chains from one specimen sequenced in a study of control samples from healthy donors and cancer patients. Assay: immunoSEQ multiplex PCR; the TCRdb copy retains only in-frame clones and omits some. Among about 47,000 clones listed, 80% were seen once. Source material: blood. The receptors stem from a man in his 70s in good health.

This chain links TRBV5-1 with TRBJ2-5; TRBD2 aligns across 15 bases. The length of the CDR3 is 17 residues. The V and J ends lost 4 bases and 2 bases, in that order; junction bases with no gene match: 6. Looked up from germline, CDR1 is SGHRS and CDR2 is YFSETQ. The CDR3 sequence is CASSRTGTSGGQETQYF. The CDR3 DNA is TGCGCCAGCAGCCGAACCGGGACTAGCGGGGGGCAAGAGACCCAGTACTTC.

The CDR3 here is CASSLGTGAPYNEQFF. CDR3 sequence (DNA): TGTGCCAGCAGCTTAGGAACTGGGGCTCCCTACAATGAGCAGTTCTTC. The chain links TRBV7-9 to TRBJ2-1; weak D call: TRBD1 (5 bases). The CDR3 contains 16 residues. V lost 1 base and J lost 2, with 12 bases in between. Germline V CDR1 and CDR2: SEHNR, FQNEAQ (reference sequence).

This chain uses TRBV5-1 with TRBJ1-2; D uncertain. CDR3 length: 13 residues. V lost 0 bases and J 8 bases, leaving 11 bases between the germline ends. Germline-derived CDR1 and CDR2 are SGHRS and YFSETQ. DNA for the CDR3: TGCGCCAGCAGCTTGGTTTCTGGCGAAGGCTACACCTTC. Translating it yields CASSLVSGEGYTF.

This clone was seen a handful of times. CDR3 loop: CASSQGRQPQHF. The CDR3 DNA follows: TGTGCCAGCAGCCAGGGGAGGCAGCCCCAGCATTTT. The chain joins TRBV3-1 (or the pseudogene TRBV3-2) to TRBJ1-5, with unresolved D. The CDR3 totals 12 residues. V shed 3 bases and J shed 7 bases, with 7 bases lying between them. Germline V CDR1 and CDR2: LGHDT, YNNKEL (reference sequence).

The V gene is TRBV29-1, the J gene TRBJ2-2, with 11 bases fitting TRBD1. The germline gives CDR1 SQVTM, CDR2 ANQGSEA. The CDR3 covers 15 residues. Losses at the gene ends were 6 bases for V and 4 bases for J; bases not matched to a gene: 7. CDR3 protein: CSVDRGLSGTGELFF. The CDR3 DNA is TGCAGCGTGGACAGGGGGCTTTCGGGCACCGGGGAGCTGTTTTTT.

The CDR3 reads CASSLGDMRRAKNIQYF. The CDR3 DNA reads TGTGCCAGCAGCTTAGGGGACATGCGCCGGGCCAAAAACATTCAGTACTTC. The rearrangement links TRBV7-9 to TRBJ2-4; D is perhaps TRBD1 (6 bases). The CDR3 loop spans 17 amino acids. Germline assignment: CDR1 SEHNR and CDR2 FQNEAQ (reference sequence). Trimming removed 1 base from V and 1 base from J, with 14 bases in between.

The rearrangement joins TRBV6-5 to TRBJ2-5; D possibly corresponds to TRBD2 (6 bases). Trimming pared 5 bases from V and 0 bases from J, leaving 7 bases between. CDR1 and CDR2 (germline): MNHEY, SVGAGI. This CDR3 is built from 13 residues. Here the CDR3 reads CASSRGYQETQYF. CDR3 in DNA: TGTGCCAGCAGTCGGGGGTACCAAGAGACCCAGTACTTC.

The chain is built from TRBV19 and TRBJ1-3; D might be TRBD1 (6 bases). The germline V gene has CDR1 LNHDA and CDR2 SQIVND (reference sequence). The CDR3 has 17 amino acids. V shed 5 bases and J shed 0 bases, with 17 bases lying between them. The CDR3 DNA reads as TGTGCCAGTAGTTCGTACAGGGTCCTGTCCTCTGGAAACACCATATATTTT. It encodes CASSSYRVLSSGNTIYF.

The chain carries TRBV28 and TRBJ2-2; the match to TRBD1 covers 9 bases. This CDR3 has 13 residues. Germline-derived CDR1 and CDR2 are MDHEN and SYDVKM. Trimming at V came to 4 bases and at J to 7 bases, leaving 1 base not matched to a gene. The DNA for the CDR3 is TGTGCCAGCAGTTCGACAGGGGGCGGGGAGCTGTTTTTT. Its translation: CASSSTGGGELFF.

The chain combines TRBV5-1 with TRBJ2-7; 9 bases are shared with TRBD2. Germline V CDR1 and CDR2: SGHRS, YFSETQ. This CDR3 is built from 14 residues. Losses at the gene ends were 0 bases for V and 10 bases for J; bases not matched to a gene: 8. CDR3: CASSLDGLAMKQYF. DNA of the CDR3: TGCGCCAGCAGCTTGGATGGACTAGCGATGAAACAGTACTTC.